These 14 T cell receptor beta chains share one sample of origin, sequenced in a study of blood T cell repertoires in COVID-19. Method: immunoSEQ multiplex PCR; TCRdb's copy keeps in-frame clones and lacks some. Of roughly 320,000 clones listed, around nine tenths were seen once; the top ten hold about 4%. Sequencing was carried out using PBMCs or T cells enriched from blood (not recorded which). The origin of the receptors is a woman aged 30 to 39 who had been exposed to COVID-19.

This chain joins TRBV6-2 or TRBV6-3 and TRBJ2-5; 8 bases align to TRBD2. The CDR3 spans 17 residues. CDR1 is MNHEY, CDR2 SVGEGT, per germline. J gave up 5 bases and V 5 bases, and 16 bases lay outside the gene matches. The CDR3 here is CASSPWESGGWGETQYF. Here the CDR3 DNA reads TGTGCCAGCAGTCCCTGGGAGAGCGGGGGCTGGGGGGAGACCCAGTACTTC.

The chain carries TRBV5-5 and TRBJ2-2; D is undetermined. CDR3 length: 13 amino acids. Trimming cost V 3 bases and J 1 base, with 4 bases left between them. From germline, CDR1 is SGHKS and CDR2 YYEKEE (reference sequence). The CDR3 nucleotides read TGTGCCAGCAGCTATCGGAACACCGGGGAGCTGTTTTTT. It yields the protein CASSYRNTGELFF.

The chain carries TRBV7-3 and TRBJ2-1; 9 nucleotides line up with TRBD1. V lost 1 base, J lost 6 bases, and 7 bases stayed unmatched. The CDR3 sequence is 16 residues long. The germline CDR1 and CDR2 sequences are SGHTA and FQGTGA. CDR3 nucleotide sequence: TGTGCCAGCAGCTTAAACGGGGACAGGGCGGCCAATGAGCAGTTCTTC. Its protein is CASSLNGDRAANEQFF.

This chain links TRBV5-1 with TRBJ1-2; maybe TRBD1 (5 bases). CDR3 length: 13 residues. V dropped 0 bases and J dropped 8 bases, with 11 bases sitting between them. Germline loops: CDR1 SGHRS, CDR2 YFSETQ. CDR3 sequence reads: CASSLDSGGGYTF. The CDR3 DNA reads TGCGCCAGCAGCTTGGATAGCGGGGGAGGCTACACCTTC.

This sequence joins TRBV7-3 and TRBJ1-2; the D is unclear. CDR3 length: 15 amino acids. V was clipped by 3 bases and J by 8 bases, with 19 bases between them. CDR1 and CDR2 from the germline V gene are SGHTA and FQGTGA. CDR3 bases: TGTGCCAGCAGCTTGCGAGACCCTGCTCCCGGGGGCTACACCTTC. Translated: CASSLRDPAPGGYTF.

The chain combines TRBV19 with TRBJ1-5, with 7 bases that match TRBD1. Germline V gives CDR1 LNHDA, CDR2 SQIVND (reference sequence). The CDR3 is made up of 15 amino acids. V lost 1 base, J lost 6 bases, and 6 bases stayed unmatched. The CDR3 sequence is CASSIVAGGSQPQHF. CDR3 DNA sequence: TGTGCCAGTAGTATAGTGGCAGGGGGGAGTCAGCCCCAGCATTTT.

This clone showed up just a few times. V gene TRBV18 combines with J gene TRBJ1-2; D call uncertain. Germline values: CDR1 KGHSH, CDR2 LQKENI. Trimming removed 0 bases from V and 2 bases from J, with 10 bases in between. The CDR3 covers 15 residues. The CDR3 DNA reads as TGTGCCAGCTCACCACCACAAAAGTCAAACTATGGCTACACCTTC. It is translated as CASSPPQKSNYGYTF.

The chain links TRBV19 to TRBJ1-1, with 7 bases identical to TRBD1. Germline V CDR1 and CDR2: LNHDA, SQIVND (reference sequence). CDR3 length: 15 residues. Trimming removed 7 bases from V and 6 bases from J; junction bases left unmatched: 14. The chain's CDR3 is CASTTYQGGGAEAFF. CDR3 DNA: TGTGCCAGTACCACCTATCAGGGGGGAGGTGCTGAAGCTTTCTTT. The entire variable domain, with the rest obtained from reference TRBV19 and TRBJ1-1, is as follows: DGGITQSPKYLFRKEGQNVTLSCEQNLNHDAMYWYRQDPGQGLRLIYYSQIVNDFQKGDIAEGYSVSREKKESFPLTVTSAQKNPTAFYLCASTTYQGGGAEAFFGQGTRLTVV.

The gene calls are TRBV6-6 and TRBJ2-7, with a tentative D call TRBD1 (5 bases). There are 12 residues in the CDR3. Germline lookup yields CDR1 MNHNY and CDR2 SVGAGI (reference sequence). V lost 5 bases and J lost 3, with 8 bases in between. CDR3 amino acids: CASSPRGYEQYF. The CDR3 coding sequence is TGTGCCAGCAGTCCAAGGGGCTACGAGCAGTACTTC.

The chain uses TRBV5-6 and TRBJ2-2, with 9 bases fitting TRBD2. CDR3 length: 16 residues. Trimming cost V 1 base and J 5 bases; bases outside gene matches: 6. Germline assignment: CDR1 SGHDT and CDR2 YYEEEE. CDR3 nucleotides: TGTGCCAGCAGCTTGCTGTTAGCGGGGGAGACCGGGGAGCTGTTTTTT. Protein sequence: CASSLLLAGETGELFF.

CDR3 sequence: CASSQDRADGGDTQYF. The DNA for the CDR3 is TGTGCCAGCAGCCAAGACCGGGCGGACGGGGGAGATACGCAGTATTTT. The J gene is TRBJ2-3, the V gene TRBV4-2; D is possibly TRBD2 (6 bases). V lost 0 bases, J lost 5 bases, and 15 bases lay in between. Germline CDR1 and CDR2: LGHNA and YNFKEQ. The CDR3 is 16 residues long.

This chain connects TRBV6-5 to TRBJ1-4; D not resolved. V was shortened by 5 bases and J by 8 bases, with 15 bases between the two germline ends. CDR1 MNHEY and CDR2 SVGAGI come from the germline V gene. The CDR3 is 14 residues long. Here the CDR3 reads CASSRFSRGEKLFF. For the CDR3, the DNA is TGTGCCAGCAGTCGCTTCTCAAGAGGGGAAAAACTGTTTTTT.

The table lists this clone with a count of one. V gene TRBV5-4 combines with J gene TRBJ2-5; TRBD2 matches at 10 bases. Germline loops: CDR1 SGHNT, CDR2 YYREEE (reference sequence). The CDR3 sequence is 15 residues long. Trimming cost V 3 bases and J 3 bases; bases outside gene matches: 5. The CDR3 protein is CASSSRLAGEETQYF. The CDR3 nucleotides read TGTGCCAGCAGCTCGCGCCTAGCGGGGGAAGAGACCCAGTACTTC.

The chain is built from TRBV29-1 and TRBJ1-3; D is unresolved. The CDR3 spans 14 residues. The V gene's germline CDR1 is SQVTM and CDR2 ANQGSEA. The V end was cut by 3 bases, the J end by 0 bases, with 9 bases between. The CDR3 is CSVDGRSSGNTIYF. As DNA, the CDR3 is TGCAGCGTTGACGGGAGAAGCTCTGGAAACACCATATATTTT.